Described below is a single TCR beta chain sequence and its context. The antigen remains undetermined. Germline CDR1 MDHEN, CDR2 SYDVKM. The CDR3 is 14 residues long. The V end lost 2 bases, the J end lost 6 bases, and 11 bases lay between the germline ends. The entry originates in a study of early stage breast cancer tumors. Each sample had two DNA replicates, 0.5 ug blood or roughly 1.4 ug tissue. Repertoires were generated with immunoSEQ multiplex PCR, while TCRdb's copy carries only in-frame clones and drops some. The sample shows more than 65,000 clones, 65% to 85% of them seen only once. General study results and limits: Compared with adjacent normal breast tissue, tumors showed around 2.5-fold greater T cell density and higher clonality. Most shared enriched TCRB sequences were commonly generated ones. Blood repertoires resembled normal breast more than tumor.

Sequences were obtained from blood. The receptor was isolated from a person in their 40s with breast cancer. V is TRBV28 and J is TRBJ2-1, with unresolved D. CDR3 amino acids: CASSLRTVRNEQFF. The CDR3 coding sequence is TGTGCCAGCAGTTTAAGGACCGTCCGCAATGAGCAGTTCTTC.